One and the same sample provided the 25 T cell receptor beta chains below, sequenced in a study of blood T cell repertoires in COVID-19. Using immunoSEQ multiplex PCR, the repertoire was profiled, and TCRdb retains in-frame clones only, with some absent. The sample has some 400,000 clones, around 87% seen once. Specimen: PBMCs or T cells enriched from blood (not recorded which). The receptors here all came from a man under 40 who had recovered from COVID-19.

The CDR3 region has the DNA TGTGCCTGGAGGGGGGGAAACATTCAGTACTTC. This gives the protein CAWRGGNIQYF. This chain uses TRBV30 with TRBJ2-4; D may be TRBD2 (6 bases). Germline V gene lookup returns CDR1 GTSNPN and CDR2 SVGIG (reference sequence). The V end was cut by 3 bases, the J end by 6 bases, with 6 bases between. The CDR3 has 11 amino acids.

The chain is built from TRBV7-8 and TRBJ1-2; 7 bases fit TRBD1. V shed 2 bases, J shed 8 bases, and the junction held 11 bases outside the gene matches. Germline lookup yields CDR1 SGHVS and CDR2 FQNEAQ. The CDR3 contains 15 residues. The CDR3 sequence: CASSLSLRTGEGYTF. The CDR3 bases are TGTGCCAGCAGCTTAAGTCTGCGGACAGGCGAAGGCTACACCTTC.

The gene calls are TRBV7-9 and TRBJ2-1, with 7 bases lining up with TRBD2. Germline CDR1 and CDR2: SEHNR and FQNEAQ (reference sequence). The V segment lost 5 bases and the J segment 7 bases; nucleotides outside the gene matches: 5. The CDR3 contains 13 residues. This CDR3 is CASSPSGENEQFF. The CDR3 region has the DNA TGTGCCAGCAGCCCTAGCGGCGAAAATGAGCAGTTCTTC.

The gene calls are TRBV6-5 and TRBJ2-7; 11 nucleotides line up with TRBD2. The CDR3 has 13 residues. Germline CDR1 reads MNHEY; CDR2 reads SVGAGI. The trim removed 7 bases at V and 5 bases at J, leaving 4 bases unmatched. CDR3 amino acids: CASTPTSGNEQYF. Here the CDR3 DNA reads TGTGCCAGCACCCCGACTAGCGGGAACGAGCAGTACTTC.

The genes are TRBV18 and TRBJ1-6, with 9 bases that match TRBD1. The ends lost 3 bases at V and 9 bases at J; junction bases unmatched: 15. Germline lookup yields CDR1 KGHSH and CDR2 LQKENI. The CDR3 has 18 residues. The CDR3 DNA reads TGTGCCAGCTCACCCCTTCCGGGACAGGGCCTTTCTAGTTCACCCCTCCACTTT. Residues: CASSPLPGQGLSSSPLHF.

The chain couples TRBV2 to TRBJ2-2; the D is unclear. CDR3 length equals 14 residues. The V end was cut by 0 bases, the J end by 4 bases, with 6 bases between. CDR1 and CDR2 (germline): SNHLY, FYNNEI. CDR3 in amino acids: CASSEASGTGELFF. CDR3 DNA sequence: TGTGCCAGCAGTGAAGCCTCGGGCACCGGGGAGCTGTTTTTT.

The chain recombines TRBV10-1 with TRBJ1-1, with D hard to call. Looked up from germline, CDR1 is WNHNN and CDR2 is SYGVQD (reference sequence). Trimming cost V 8 bases and J 1 base, with 14 bases left between them. The CDR3 is 14 residues long. CDR3 residues: CASSLKRENTEAFF. In DNA, the CDR3 is TGCGCCAGCTCCCTTAAGCGGGAGAACACTGAAGCTTTCTTT.

This sequence joins TRBV28 and TRBJ2-7, with TRBD1 matching 8 bases. Trimming removed 6 bases from V and 5 bases from J; junction bases left unmatched: 12. This CDR3 comprises 15 residues. CDR1 and CDR2 from the germline V gene are MDHEN and SYDVKM. In DNA form, the CDR3 reads TGTGCCAGCAGCCCCGCGGGACAGGCCAAGGACGAGCAGTACTTC. It yields the protein CASSPAGQAKDEQYF. Full variable domain (outside the CDR3, taken from reference TRBV28 and TRBJ2-7): DVKVTQSSRYLVKRTGEKVFLECVQDMDHENMFWYRQDPGLGLRLIYFSYDVKMKEKGDIPEGYSVSREKKERFSLILESASTNQTSMYLCASSPAGQAKDEQYFGPGTRLTVT.

This chain joins TRBV6-5 and TRBJ2-5; TRBD2 might be the D (5 bases). The CDR3 loop spans 15 amino acids. Germline assignment: CDR1 MNHEY and CDR2 SVGAGI. Between the trimmed V and J ends, which lost 4 bases and 4 bases, there was a span of 16 bases. The CDR3 DNA reads as TGTGCCAGCAGTTTGGGCCTCCGGGGTAGAGAGACCCAGTACTTC. Translation: CASSLGLRGRETQYF.

The chain carries TRBV2 and TRBJ2-1, with D possibly matching TRBD1 (5 bases). This CDR3 is built from 17 residues. Trimming left V 2 bases short and J 0 bases short, with 14 bases between. Germline assignment: CDR1 SNHLY and CDR2 FYNNEI. CDR3 in amino acids: CASSEFGHLSSYNEQFF. CDR3 DNA sequence: TGTGCCAGCAGTGAATTCGGACACCTTAGCTCCTACAATGAGCAGTTCTTC.

The V and J genes are TRBV6-6 and TRBJ2-2; 7 nucleotides agree with TRBD1. Germline assignment: CDR1 MNHNY and CDR2 SVGAGI (reference sequence). V lost 8 bases and J lost 3; bases outside the gene matches: 6. This CDR3 comprises 14 residues. CDR3 bases: TGTGCCAGCCTACCAGGGGGACACACCGGGGAGCTGTTTTTT. Translation: CASLPGGHTGELFF.

The chain is built from TRBV6-5 and TRBJ2-5; 7 bases line up with TRBD1. The junction had 4 bases not matched to a gene; V was cut back by 2 bases and J by 1 base. Germline lookup yields CDR1 MNHEY and CDR2 SVGAGI. This CDR3 contains 15 residues. In DNA, the CDR3 is TGTGCCAGCAGTTACACGGACAGGCGCCAAGAGACCCAGTACTTC. This codes for CASSYTDRRQETQYF.

V usage is TRBV18 and J usage is TRBJ2-6; 8 bases line up with TRBD2. J gave up 4 bases and V 1 base, and 3 bases lay outside the gene matches. The CDR3 is 16 amino acids. From germline, CDR1 is KGHSH and CDR2 LQKENI. CDR3 protein: CASSPRGGLGANVLTF. The CDR3 DNA reads TGTGCCAGCTCACCACGCGGGGGGCTCGGGGCCAACGTCCTGACTTTC.

The sample holds one count of this clone. The V and J genes are TRBV18 and TRBJ2-5; TRBD1 might be the D (5 bases). Germline values: CDR1 KGHSH, CDR2 LQKENI. The CDR3 spans 14 residues. The V gene lost 3 bases and the J gene lost 9 bases, with 17 bases spanning the gap. CDR3: CASSPPSLQGAQYF. The CDR3 DNA sequence: TGTGCCAGCTCACCTCCCAGCCTGCAAGGGGCCCAGTACTTC.

J is TRBJ2-7 and V is TRBV21-1; the D call of TRBD2 is as the table states it, not checked on the DNA. TRBV21-1 is termed a pseudogene. This CDR3 region has 16 residues. The CDR3 DNA reads TGTGCCAGCAGCAAAGTTGGGGGAGGGCCCGCCTACGAGCAGTACTTC. Protein product: CASSKVGGGPAYEQYF.

V gene TRBV30 combines with J gene TRBJ1-2; tentative D call: TRBD1 (6 bases). Germline CDR1 and CDR2: GTSNPN and SVGIG (reference sequence). The CDR3 runs 18 residues. The ends were cut back, 5 bases at V and 2 bases at J, with 27 bases in the middle. The CDR3 DNA reads as TGTGCCTGGTGCACCAAGCGACAGGCCCTAAGGGCGAACTATGGCTACACCTTC. Translation gives CAWCTKRQALRANYGYTF.

The chain employs TRBV5-1 and TRBJ2-1; D possibly corresponds to TRBD2 (6 bases). V lost 3 bases and J 10 bases, leaving 8 bases between the germline ends. This CDR3 has 11 residues. Germline CDR1 SGHRS, CDR2 YFSETQ. This CDR3 reads CASSSLAEQFF. In DNA form, the CDR3 reads TGCGCCAGCAGCTCTCTAGCGGAGCAGTTCTTC.

The rearrangement links TRBV11-2 to TRBJ2-7, with TRBD2 matching over 9 bases. The CDR3 runs 14 residues. Trimming at V came to 2 bases and at J to 5 bases, leaving 4 bases not matched to a gene. Germline V gene lookup returns CDR1 SGHAT and CDR2 FQNNGV. CDR3 loop: CASSLKREVNEQYF. The CDR3 bases are TGTGCCAGCAGCTTAAAGCGGGAGGTCAACGAGCAGTACTTC.

The chain is built from TRBV5-6 and TRBJ2-5; weak D call: TRBD2 (5 bases). Germline V gene data show CDR1 as SGHDT and CDR2 as YYEEEE. With 2 bases removed from V and 2 bases from J, the gap between germline ends came to 10 bases. There are 14 residues in the CDR3. The CDR3 is CASSFRWRQETQYF. The CDR3 bases are TGTGCCAGCAGCTTTCGTTGGAGGCAAGAGACCCAGTACTTC.

The V gene is TRBV28, the J gene TRBJ1-4, with 11 bases fitting TRBD1. The CDR3 has 17 residues. Germline CDR1 reads MDHEN; CDR2 reads SYDVKM. V trimming: 5 bases; J trimming: 5 bases; junction bases outside the gene matches: 10. CDR3 sequence (DNA): TGTGCCAGCAGTACCGGGACAGGGGGGAGGATAAATGAAAAACTGTTTTTT. It specifies CASSTGTGGRINEKLFF. The entire variable domain, with the rest obtained from reference TRBV28 and TRBJ1-4, is as follows: DVKVTQSSRYLVKRTGEKVFLECVQDMDHENMFWYRQDPGLGLRLIYFSYDVKMKEKGDIPEGYSVSREKKERFSLILESASTNQTSMYLCASSTGTGGRINEKLFFGSGTQLSVL.

The chain combines TRBV11-2 with TRBJ1-2, with D perhaps matching TRBD1 (5 bases). Trimming cost V 2 bases and J 3 bases, with 13 bases left between them. Per germline, CDR1 SGHAT and CDR2 FQNNGV. This CDR3 comprises 15 residues. The CDR3: CASSLLPTVDYGYTF. The CDR3 DNA sequence: TGTGCCAGCAGCTTACTCCCGACAGTGGACTATGGCTACACCTTC.

This chain connects TRBV30 to TRBJ1-4; TRBD1 matches 8 bases. The V gene's germline CDR1 is GTSNPN and CDR2 SVGIG (reference sequence). CDR3 length: 13 amino acids. The V gene end was trimmed by 2 bases and the J gene end by 7 bases; junction bases not matched to a gene: 3. The CDR3 loop reads CAWSPGTGEKLFF. The CDR3 DNA sequence: TGTGCCTGGAGTCCCGGGACAGGTGAAAAACTGTTTTTT.

The chain joins TRBV18 to TRBJ2-7; D might be TRBD2 (5 bases). The germline V and J ends were trimmed by 3 bases and 3 bases, with 18 bases remaining between them. Germline V gene data show CDR1 as KGHSH and CDR2 as LQKENI. The CDR3 totals 16 residues. The CDR3 sequence: CASSPVIDSEGYEQYF. CDR3 coding DNA: TGTGCCAGCTCACCTGTAATCGACTCCGAGGGCTACGAGCAGTACTTC.

This clone was counted once. This chain links TRBV19 with TRBJ1-2; D ambiguous. Trimming shortened V by 5 bases and J by 2 bases, and 15 bases separated the two germline ends. The CDR3 spans 15 residues. CDR1 is LNHDA, CDR2 SQIVND, per germline (reference sequence). Here the CDR3 DNA reads TGTGCCAGTAGTCCAATGGTACAGCCGAACTATGGCTACACCTTC. It specifies CASSPMVQPNYGYTF.

The V gene is TRBV30, the J gene TRBJ2-1, with TRBD2 identical over 9 bases. Trimming removed 7 bases from V and 7 bases from J; junction bases left unmatched: 11. The V gene's germline CDR1 is GTSNPN and CDR2 SVGIG (reference sequence). This CDR3 is built from 14 residues. CDR3 loop: CASLRAGGRNEQFF. The CDR3 DNA reads as TGTGCCTCCCTTAGAGCGGGAGGAAGAAATGAGCAGTTCTTC.